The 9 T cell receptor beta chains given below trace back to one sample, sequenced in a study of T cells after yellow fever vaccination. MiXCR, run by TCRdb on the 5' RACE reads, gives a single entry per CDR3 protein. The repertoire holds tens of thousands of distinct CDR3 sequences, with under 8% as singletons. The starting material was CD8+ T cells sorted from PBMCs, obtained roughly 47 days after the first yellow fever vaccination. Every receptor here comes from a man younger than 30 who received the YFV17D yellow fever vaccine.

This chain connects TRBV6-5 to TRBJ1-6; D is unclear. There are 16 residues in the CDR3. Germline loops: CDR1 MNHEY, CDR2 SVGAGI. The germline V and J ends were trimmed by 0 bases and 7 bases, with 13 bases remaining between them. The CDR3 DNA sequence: TGTGCCAGCAGTTACTCGAGAAGGGATGAGAATTCACCCCTCCACTTT. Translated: CASSYSRRDENSPLHF.

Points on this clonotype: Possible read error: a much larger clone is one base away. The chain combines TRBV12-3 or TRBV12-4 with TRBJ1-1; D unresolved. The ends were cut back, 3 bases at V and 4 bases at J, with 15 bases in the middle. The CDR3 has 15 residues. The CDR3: CASSFGSSGCTEAFF. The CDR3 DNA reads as TGTGCCAGCAGTTTTGGCTCTTCGGGTTGCACTGAAGCTTTCTTT.

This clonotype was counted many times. CDR3 coding DNA: TGTGCCAGCAGCGAAACAATGGCTGGAAACATTCAGTACTTC. Translated: CASSETMAGNIQYF. The V and J genes are TRBV7-8 and TRBJ2-4; D is ambiguous. V was shortened by 5 bases and J by 6 bases, with 14 bases between the two germline ends. The CDR3 consists of 14 residues. Germline assignment: CDR1 SGHVS and CDR2 FQNEAQ.

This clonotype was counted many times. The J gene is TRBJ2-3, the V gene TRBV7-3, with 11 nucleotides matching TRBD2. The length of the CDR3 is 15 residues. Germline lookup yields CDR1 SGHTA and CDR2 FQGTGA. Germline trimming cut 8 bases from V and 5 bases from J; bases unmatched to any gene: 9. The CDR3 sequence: CASGYSGGAGDTQYF. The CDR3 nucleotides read TGTGCCAGCGGCTATAGCGGGGGGGCCGGAGATACGCAGTATTTT.

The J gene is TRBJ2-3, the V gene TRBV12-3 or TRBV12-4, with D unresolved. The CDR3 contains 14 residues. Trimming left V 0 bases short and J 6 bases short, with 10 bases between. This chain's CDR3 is CASSLAADTDTQYF. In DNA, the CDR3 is TGTGCCAGCAGTTTAGCAGCTGACACGGATACGCAGTATTTT.

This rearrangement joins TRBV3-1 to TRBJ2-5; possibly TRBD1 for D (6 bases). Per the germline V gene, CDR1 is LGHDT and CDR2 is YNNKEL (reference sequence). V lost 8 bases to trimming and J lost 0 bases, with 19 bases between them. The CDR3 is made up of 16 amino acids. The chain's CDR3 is CASQGLVSGYQETQYF. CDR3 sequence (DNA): TGTGCCAGCCAGGGGTTGGTGTCAGGCTACCAAGAGACCCAGTACTTC.

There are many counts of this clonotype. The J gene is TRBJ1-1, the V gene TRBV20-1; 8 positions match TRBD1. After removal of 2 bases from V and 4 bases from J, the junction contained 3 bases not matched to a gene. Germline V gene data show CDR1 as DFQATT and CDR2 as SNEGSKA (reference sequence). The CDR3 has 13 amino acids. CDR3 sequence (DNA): TGCAGTGCTAGATCGGACAGGGTCACTGAAGCTTTCTTT. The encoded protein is CSARSDRVTEAFF.

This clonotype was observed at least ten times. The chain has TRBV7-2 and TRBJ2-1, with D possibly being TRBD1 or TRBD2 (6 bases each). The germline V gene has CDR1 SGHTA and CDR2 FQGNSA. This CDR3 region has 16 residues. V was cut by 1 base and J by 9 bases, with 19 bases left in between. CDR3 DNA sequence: TGTGCCAGCAGCTTAGTATTTCCGGGGGCTATCGGTGAGCAGTTCTTC. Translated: CASSLVFPGAIGEQFF.

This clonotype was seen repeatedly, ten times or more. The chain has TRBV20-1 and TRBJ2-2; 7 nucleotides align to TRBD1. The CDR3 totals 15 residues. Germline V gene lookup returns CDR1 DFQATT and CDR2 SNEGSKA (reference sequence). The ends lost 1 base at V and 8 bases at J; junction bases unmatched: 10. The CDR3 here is CSARGGQSMWGELFF. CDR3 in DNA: TGCAGTGCTAGAGGGGGACAGTCCATGTGGGGGGAGCTGTTTTTT.